This entry features one T cell receptor beta chain sequence. What it recognizes is unknown. These data are taken from a study of post-analysis software for immune sequencing data. Study in general: The courses of disease that were included comprised relapsing-remitting, secondary progressive and progressive-relapsing multiple sclerosis.

Study results and caveats: Samples sharing a preparation batch grouped tightly together when assessed by F measure. Several TRBV segments were more frequent in patients than controls; TRBV5-6, TRBV5-1 and TRBV20-1 belonged to this group. Normalized Chao1 diversity in multiple sclerosis patients fell significantly below that of controls.

V lost 6 bases and J lost 6, with 17 bases in between. Germline V gene sequence: CDR1 DFQATT, CDR2 SNEGSKA (reference sequence). CDR3 length: 13 amino acids. TCR beta cDNA libraries included unique molecular identifiers. TCRdb redid the calling of the PCR reads with MiXCR, one entry per CDR3 protein. The profile shows about 540,000 distinct CDR3 sequences, 30% to 40% of them singletons. The V and J genes are TRBV20-1 and TRBJ1-2, with D possibly being TRBD1 (5 bases). This clonotype originated in a girl aged 2 to 17 with multiple sclerosis. The sequenced sample consisted of blood. In nucleotides, the CDR3 is TGCAGTGCCCCCGGGGGTTCTTATGATGGCTACACCTTC. Translating it yields CSAPGGSYDGYTF.